This TCR beta chain was retrieved from a study of blood T cell repertoires in COVID-19. Overall study context: Donors in the United States, Italy and Spain gave samples during acute or convalescent COVID-19. PBMCs, B-cell-depleted T cells, or T cells were the source of the cDNA or gDNA that made up the material.

TCRdb's table, derived via immunoSEQ multiplex PCR, lists solely in-frame clones and lacks some. The sample records about 260,000 clones, around nine tenths being singletons. Sequencing used peripheral blood. This TCR came from a man in his forties who had recovered from COVID-19.

The CDR3 loop reads CASREERLGDEQFF. The CDR3 nucleotides are TGCGCCAGCAGAGAAGAGCGGCTCGGCGATGAGCAGTTCTTC. The chain couples TRBV10-2 to TRBJ2-1; D perhaps matches TRBD2 (5 bases). Trimming removed 6 bases from V and 8 bases from J, with 17 bases in between. This CDR3 contains 14 residues. In germline, CDR1 is WSHSY, CDR2 SAAADI.